One and the same sample provided the 20 T cell receptor beta chains below, sequenced in a study of identical twins. A single record per CDR3 protein comes from TCRdb applying MiXCR to the 5' RACE reads. Seen here are some 440,000 distinct CDR3 sequences, 20% to 25% observed once, and the top ten hold 2.9%. Separately, the same data were catalogued under a study of T cells expressing NK-cell markers.

Sequencing was performed on CD4+ T cells sorted from blood. Receptor source: a woman under 30 in good health.

The chain has TRBV6-1 and TRBJ2-5; 9 bases are shared with TRBD2. The junction had 8 bases not matched to a gene; V was cut back by 5 bases and J by 1 base. This CDR3 contains 16 residues. From germline, CDR1 is MNHNS and CDR2 SASEGT. Here the CDR3 reads CASSRGIAGVQETQYF. The CDR3 DNA reads TGTGCCAGCAGTAGGGGAATAGCGGGGGTCCAAGAGACCCAGTACTTC.

The chain uses TRBV2 and TRBJ2-1; D not resolved. From germline, CDR1 is SNHLY and CDR2 FYNNEI. The ends were cut back, 7 bases at V and 3 bases at J, with 10 bases in the middle. The CDR3 is 13 residues long. Here the CDR3 DNA reads TGTGCCAGCAATTGGAAGTTCTACAATGAGCAGTTCTTC. The encoded protein is CASNWKFYNEQFF.

The sample holds a few counts of this clonotype. The germline gene is not matched at one end of the junction; a read error may be the cause. The chain joins TRBV12-3 or TRBV12-4 to TRBJ2-7, with TRBD2 matching 11 bases. The CDR3 is 14 amino acids. The CDR3 DNA reads as TGTGCCAGCAGCTTAGCGGGAGGGACAGGTGAGCAGTACTTC. Translated: CASSLAGGTGEQYF.

This clonotype was seen more than once but under ten times. The rearrangement joins TRBV11-2 to TRBJ1-1, with D hard to call. The CDR3 covers 14 residues. CDR1 is SGHAT, CDR2 FQNNGV, per germline. Trimming shortened V by 1 base and J by 1 base, and 7 bases separated the two germline ends. The chain's CDR3 is CASSLAFGNTEAFF. In nucleotides, the CDR3 is TGTGCCAGCAGCTTAGCATTCGGGAACACTGAAGCTTTCTTT.

This CDR3 reads CASSLDRIGTEAFF. Here the CDR3 DNA reads TGTGCCAGCAGCTTAGATCGAATAGGGACTGAAGCTTTCTTT. The chain uses TRBV11-2 and TRBJ1-1; D gene uncertain. The CDR3 contains 14 residues. V lost 0 bases to trimming and J lost 5 bases, with 10 bases between them. CDR1 and CDR2 from the germline V gene are SGHAT and FQNNGV.

This clonotype was recorded at least ten times. The gene calls are TRBV5-1 and TRBJ2-1; 7 bases fit TRBD2. The CDR3 extends over 16 amino acids. Trimming removed 3 bases from V and 3 bases from J; junction bases left unmatched: 9. Germline V gene sequence: CDR1 SGHRS, CDR2 YFSETQ. CDR3 in DNA: TGCGCCAGCAGCTCCGGACTAGGCCCACTCTACAATGAGCAGTTCTTC. Its protein is CASSSGLGPLYNEQFF.

This clonotype has more than one count but fewer than ten. This sequence joins TRBV20-1 and TRBJ2-7, with D tentatively TRBD1 (5 bases). The V and J ends lost 1 base and 3 bases respectively, with 7 bases between them. The germline V gene has CDR1 DFQATT and CDR2 SNEGSKA (reference sequence). This CDR3 has 12 residues. CDR3 protein: CSARVGDYEQYF. The CDR3 nucleotides are TGCAGTGCTAGAGTAGGGGACTACGAGCAGTACTTC.

The V and J genes are TRBV15 and TRBJ1-2, with D tentatively TRBD1 (6 bases). The CDR3 totals 14 residues. Trimming took off 6 bases at V and 6 bases at J, with 17 bases between the two ends. Per germline, CDR1 LNHNV and CDR2 YYDKDF (reference sequence). The chain's CDR3 is CATRTGGLVDGYTF. In DNA, the CDR3 is TGTGCCACCAGGACTGGGGGGCTGGTGGATGGCTACACCTTC.

This sequence joins TRBV15 and TRBJ2-3; D possibly matches TRBD1 or TRBD2 (5 bases each). Trimming cost V 1 base and J 8 bases, with 7 bases left between them. CDR3 length: 12 residues. The germline CDR1 and CDR2 sequences are LNHNV and YYDKDF (reference sequence). The CDR3 DNA is TGTGCCACCAGCAGAGTCGGGACTACGCAGTATTTT. This gives the protein CATSRVGTTQYF.

This clonotype was picked up a small number of times. The rearrangement joins TRBV5-8 to TRBJ2-6; TRBD1 matches 7 bases. Germline trimming cut 5 bases from V and 3 bases from J; bases unmatched to any gene: 5. Germline V gene data show CDR1 as SGHTS and CDR2 as YDEGEE. The CDR3 is 15 residues long. The CDR3 sequence is CASRMTGIGANVLTF. CDR3 bases: TGTGCCAGCAGAATGACAGGGATTGGGGCCAACGTCCTGACTTTC.

The chain links TRBV20-1 to TRBJ2-1; 11 nucleotides agree with TRBD2. The V segment lost 1 base and the J segment 7 bases; nucleotides outside the gene matches: 3. The CDR3 has 14 amino acids. Germline V gene sequence: CDR1 DFQATT, CDR2 SNEGSKA (reference sequence). The CDR3 coding sequence is TGCAGTGCTAGAGGGGCTAGCGGGAGGAATGAGCAGTTCTTC. The encoded protein is CSARGASGRNEQFF.

This clonotype was recorded many times. The chain couples TRBV20-1 to TRBJ2-6; D unclear. Germline loops: CDR1 DFQATT, CDR2 SNEGSKA (reference sequence). Deletions cut 5 bases from V and 0 bases from J, with 14 bases between. The CDR3 totals 16 residues. The CDR3 is CSAVGRSSSGANVLTF. CDR3 nucleotide sequence: TGCAGTGCTGTGGGCAGGTCCAGCTCTGGGGCCAACGTCCTGACTTTC.

This clonotype was recorded many times. The rearrangement joins TRBV29-1 to TRBJ1-2; D ambiguous. Trimming pared 5 bases from V and 2 bases from J, leaving 15 bases between. This CDR3 is 14 amino acids long. Germline-derived CDR1 and CDR2 are SQVTM and ANQGSEA. The CDR3 DNA reads TGCAGCGTTCTCTCTCAGACGCTCAACTATGGCTACACCTTC. This encodes CSVLSQTLNYGYTF.

This clonotype was counted between two and nine times. This chain links TRBV5-6 with TRBJ2-7; maybe TRBD1 (5 bases). The CDR3 is 15 residues long. V was trimmed by 0 bases and J by 1 base, leaving 11 bases between them. Germline loops: CDR1 SGHDT, CDR2 YYEEEE. The DNA of the CDR3 is TGTGCCAGCAGCTTGGAACAGGTGATATCCTACGAGCAGTACTTC. Its translation is CASSLEQVISYEQYF.

The chain combines TRBV6-1 with TRBJ2-7, with a weak D call TRBD1 (6 bases). The CDR3 loop spans 13 amino acids. Germline V gene sequence: CDR1 MNHNS, CDR2 SASEGT. V was shortened by 0 bases and J by 10 bases, with 13 bases between the two germline ends. Here the CDR3 reads CASSEARGSEQYF. The CDR3 DNA is TGTGCCAGCAGTGAAGCCAGGGGATCAGAACAGTACTTC.

This clonotype was seen repeatedly, ten times or more. This chain joins TRBV5-1 and TRBJ2-7; no reliable D call. Trimming removed 4 bases at V and 5 bases at J, with 16 bases between. The CDR3 is 14 residues long. Germline V gene lookup returns CDR1 SGHRS and CDR2 YFSETQ. The CDR3 is CASSQLKGTDEQYF. Here the CDR3 DNA reads TGCGCCAGCAGCCAATTAAAGGGTACGGACGAGCAGTACTTC. Based on the CDR3 plus reference TRBV5-1 and TRBJ2-7, the full variable domain is KAGVTQTPRYLIKTRGQQVTLSCSPISGHRSVSWYQQTPGQGLQFLFEYFSETQRNKGNFPGRFSGRQFSNSRSEMNVSTLELGDSALYLCASSQLKGTDEQYFGPGTRLTVT.

This clonotype came up once. This chain uses TRBV9 with TRBJ2-7; tentatively, D is TRBD1 (6 bases). V shed 4 bases and J shed 3 bases, with 17 bases lying between them. Germline CDR1 SGDLS, CDR2 YYNGEE. The CDR3 is 15 residues long. The CDR3, as DNA: TGTGCCAGCAGCCCGACAGGCGTAGTTGGCTACGAGCAGTACTTC. Protein sequence: CASSPTGVVGYEQYF.

V gene TRBV7-9 combines with J gene TRBJ1-6; D unclear. Germline CDR1 and CDR2: SEHNR and FQNEAQ (reference sequence). CDR3 length: 14 amino acids. V lost 2 bases and J 7 bases, leaving 9 bases between the germline ends. The CDR3 DNA reads TGTGCCAGCAGCTTACCCCCGATAAATTCACCCCTCCACTTT. Translated, it gives CASSLPPINSPLHF.

The chain couples TRBV19 to TRBJ1-1; D is perhaps TRBD1 (6 bases). The V gene lost 7 bases and the J gene lost 7 bases, with 28 bases spanning the gap. Germline CDR1 and CDR2: LNHDA and SQIVND (reference sequence). CDR3 size: 17 residues. This chain's CDR3 is CASIDTVDRIGYNEAFF. The CDR3, as DNA: TGTGCCAGTATCGATACTGTGGACAGAATAGGTTACAATGAAGCTTTCTTT.

This chain joins TRBV29-1 and TRBJ2-1; D is unresolved. This CDR3 contains 13 residues. CDR1 is SQVTM and CDR2 is ANQGSEA in the germline V gene. Trimming took 4 bases from V and 7 from J, leaving 14 bases between them. In nucleotides, the CDR3 is TGCAGCGTTGTGGGGATGAACGGTAATGAGCAGTTCTTC. This sequence encodes CSVVGMNGNEQFF.